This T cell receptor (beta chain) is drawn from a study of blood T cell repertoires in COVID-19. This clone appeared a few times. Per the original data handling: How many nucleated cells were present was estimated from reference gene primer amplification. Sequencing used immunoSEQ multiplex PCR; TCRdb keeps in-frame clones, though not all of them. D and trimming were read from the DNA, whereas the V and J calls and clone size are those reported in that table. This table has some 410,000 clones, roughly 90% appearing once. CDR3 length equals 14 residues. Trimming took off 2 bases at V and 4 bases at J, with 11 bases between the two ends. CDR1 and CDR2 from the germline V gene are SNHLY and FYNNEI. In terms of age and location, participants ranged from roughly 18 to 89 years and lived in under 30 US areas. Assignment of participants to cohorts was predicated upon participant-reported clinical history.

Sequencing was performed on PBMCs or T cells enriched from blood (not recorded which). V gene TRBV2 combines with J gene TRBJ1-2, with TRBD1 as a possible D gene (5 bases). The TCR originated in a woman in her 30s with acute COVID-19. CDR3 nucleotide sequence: TGTGCCAGCAGTGAAAGCAGGGTGACCTATGGCTACACCTTC. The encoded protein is CASSESRVTYGYTF.